A selection of T cell receptor beta chains follows, all from one sample in a study of shared clonotypes between healthy human individuals. Only in-frame clones appear in the TCRdb table, and some are missing; sequencing was by immunoSEQ multiplex PCR. The sample contains roughly 2.1 million clones, roughly 91% of which appear only once. The sample consisted of naive CD8+ T cells from PBMCs. Receptor source: a man aged 18 to 30 in good health. Some clones in this sample may be carry-over from other donors' samples. The CDR3 runs from the conserved cysteine through the conserved F or W. Fields, in order: D gene, clone size, V gene, J gene, CDR3 protein, CDR3 DNA. D genes are given only for firm matches. Part of the rows lack a size; the others show once, few, many or a class for expanded clones.

d_call: NA
clone_size: NA
v_call: TRBV4-1
j_call: TRBJ2-2
cdr3_aa: CASSQVRADPQYTGELFF
cdr3_nt: TGCGCCAGCAGCCAAGTAAGGGCGGACCCCCAATACACCGGGGAGCTGTTTTTT

d_call: TRBD1
clone_size: NA
v_call: TRBV7-6
j_call: TRBJ2-1
cdr3_aa: CASSARPGTRGNEQFF
cdr3_nt: TGTGCCAGCAGCGCACGACCGGGCACCAGGGGGAATGAGCAGTTCTTC

d_call: NA
clone_size: NA
v_call: TRBV15
j_call: TRBJ1-3
cdr3_aa: CATSRDRQEKKLPIYF
cdr3_nt: TGTGCCACCAGCAGAGATAGGCAGGAGAAGAAGCTTCCCATATATTTT

d_call: NA
clone_size: NA
v_call: TRBV10-2
j_call: TRBJ2-3
cdr3_aa: CASSEILRDTQYF
cdr3_nt: TGCGCCAGCAGTGAGATCTTGCGAGATACGCAGTATTTT

d_call: NA
clone_size: NA
v_call: TRBV6-1
j_call: TRBJ1-1
cdr3_aa: CASSEARAGGWTEAFF
cdr3_nt: TGTGCCAGCAGTGAAGCGCGGGCAGGAGGTTGGACTGAAGCTTTCTTT

d_call: NA
clone_size: NA
v_call: TRBV27
j_call: TRBJ2-7
cdr3_aa: CASSSPPGHGYYEQYF
cdr3_nt: TGTGCCAGCAGTTCACCGCCGGGACACGGGTACTACGAGCAGTACTTC

d_call: TRBD1
clone_size: NA
v_call: TRBV7-8
j_call: TRBJ2-2
cdr3_aa: CASSYRGRTGELFF
cdr3_nt: TGTGCCAGCAGCTACAGGGGGCGTACCGGGGAGCTGTTTTTT

d_call: TRBD2
clone_size: NA
v_call: TRBV5-4
j_call: TRBJ2-7
cdr3_aa: CASSLRASGSGYEQYF
cdr3_nt: TGTGCCAGCAGCTTGCGCGCTAGCGGGAGTGGATACGAGCAGTACTTC

d_call: NA
clone_size: NA
v_call: TRBV7-9
j_call: TRBJ2-6
cdr3_aa: CASSRAQGNSGANVLTF
cdr3_nt: TGTGCCAGCAGCCGGGCGCAGGGCAACTCTGGGGCCAACGTCCTGACTTTC

d_call: NA
clone_size: NA
v_call: TRBV30
j_call: TRBJ2-7
cdr3_aa: CALERAPYEQYF
cdr3_nt: TGTGCCTTAGAAAGGGCCCCCTACGAGCAGTACTTC

d_call: NA
clone_size: NA
v_call: TRBV4-1
j_call: TRBJ2-7
cdr3_aa: CASSWGSGVSGPYEQYF
cdr3_nt: TGCGCCAGCAGCTGGGGCTCGGGGGTTAGCGGTCCATACGAGCAGTACTTC

d_call: NA
clone_size: NA
v_call: TRBV6-1
j_call: TRBJ1-5
cdr3_aa: CASRISRQARQPQHF
cdr3_nt: TGTGCCAGCCGAATAAGCCGCCAGGCCAGGCAGCCCCAGCATTTT

d_call: NA
clone_size: NA
v_call: TRBV2
j_call: TRBJ2-7
cdr3_aa: CASSGGQGYEQYF
cdr3_nt: TGTGCCAGCAGTGGGGGCCAGGGGTACGAGCAGTACTTC

d_call: NA
clone_size: NA
v_call: TRBV5-4
j_call: TRBJ1-2
cdr3_aa: CASSLRPNYGYTF
cdr3_nt: TGTGCCAGCAGCCTCCGTCCTAACTATGGCTACACCTTC

d_call: NA
clone_size: NA
v_call: TRBV19
j_call: TRBJ2-7
cdr3_aa: CASSIERQNYEQYF
cdr3_nt: TGTGCCAGTAGTATAGAACGGCAGAACTACGAGCAGTACTTC

d_call: TRBD1
clone_size: NA
v_call: TRBV19
j_call: TRBJ2-1
cdr3_aa: CASSETGGPYNEQFF
cdr3_nt: TGTGCCAGTAGTGAAACAGGGGGCCCCTACAATGAGCAGTTCTTC

d_call: NA
clone_size: NA
v_call: TRBV7-2
j_call: TRBJ2-6
cdr3_aa: CASSPGFRANVLTF
cdr3_nt: TGTGCCAGCAGCCCCGGATTTCGGGCCAACGTCCTGACTTTC

d_call: TRBD2
clone_size: NA
v_call: TRBV5-1
j_call: TRBJ2-7
cdr3_aa: CASSPPGGLSYEQYF
cdr3_nt: TGCGCCAGCAGCCCCCCGGGGGGTCTCTCCTACGAGCAGTACTTC

d_call: NA
clone_size: NA
v_call: TRBV5-1
j_call: TRBJ2-7
cdr3_aa: CASSSPDSVLYEQYF
cdr3_nt: TGCGCCAGCAGCTCCCCAGATTCGGTACTCTACGAGCAGTACTTC

d_call: NA
clone_size: NA
v_call: TRBV7-9
j_call: TRBJ1-4
cdr3_aa: CASSLSTGSNEKLFF
cdr3_nt: TGTGCCAGCAGCTTATCAACAGGGAGTAATGAAAAACTGTTTTTT

d_call: TRBD1
clone_size: NA
v_call: TRBV7-3
j_call: TRBJ1-3
cdr3_aa: CASSPGQGGNTIYF
cdr3_nt: TGTGCCAGCAGCCCCGGACAGGGAGGAAACACCATATATTTT

d_call: TRBD1
clone_size: NA
v_call: TRBV4-1
j_call: TRBJ1-2
cdr3_aa: CASSQSGQDLNYGYTF
cdr3_nt: TGCGCCAGCAGCCAATCCGGACAGGACCTTAACTATGGCTACACCTTC

d_call: TRBD1
clone_size: NA
v_call: TRBV19
j_call: TRBJ1-5
cdr3_aa: CASSIFGQGGQPQHF
cdr3_nt: TGTGCCAGTAGTATTTTCGGACAGGGAGGACAGCCCCAGCATTTT

d_call: TRBD2
clone_size: NA
v_call: TRBV13
j_call: TRBJ2-5
cdr3_aa: CASSLRKGLATQETQYF
cdr3_nt: TGTGCCAGCAGCTTAAGGAAGGGACTAGCGACTCAAGAGACCCAGTACTTC

d_call: NA
clone_size: NA
v_call: TRBV25-1
j_call: TRBJ2-7
cdr3_aa: CASSYAGSYEQYF
cdr3_nt: TGTGCCAGCAGTTATGCAGGTTCCTACGAGCAGTACTTC

d_call: NA
clone_size: few
v_call: TRBV29-1
j_call: TRBJ1-2
cdr3_aa: CSVEWQGYTF
cdr3_nt: TGCAGCGTTGAATGGCAGGGCTACACCTTC

d_call: NA
clone_size: NA
v_call: TRBV12-5
j_call: TRBJ2-1
cdr3_aa: CASGLGPKTDYNEQFF
cdr3_nt: TGTGCTAGTGGTTTGGGCCCTAAGACGGACTACAATGAGCAGTTCTTC

d_call: NA
clone_size: NA
v_call: TRBV27
j_call: TRBJ2-1
cdr3_aa: CASSFGQKQFF
cdr3_nt: TGTGCCAGCAGTTTTGGGCAGAAGCAGTTCTTC

d_call: NA
clone_size: NA
v_call: TRBV27
j_call: TRBJ2-7
cdr3_aa: CASSFRLTPSYEQYF
cdr3_nt: TGTGCCAGCAGTTTTAGACTGACCCCCTCCTACGAGCAGTACTTC

d_call: NA
clone_size: once
v_call: TRBV7-6
j_call: TRBJ2-5
cdr3_aa: CASSTLQGPGVQETQYF
cdr3_nt: TGTGCCAGCAGCACCCTTCAAGGGCCTGGAGTCCAAGAGACCCAGTACTTC

d_call: NA
clone_size: NA
v_call: TRBV28
j_call: TRBJ2-7
cdr3_aa: CASSTRGYEQYF
cdr3_nt: TGTGCCAGCAGTACCCGGGGCTACGAGCAGTACTTC

d_call: NA
clone_size: NA
v_call: TRBV27
j_call: TRBJ2-1
cdr3_aa: CASSLFLGDEQFF
cdr3_nt: TGTGCCAGCAGTTTATTCTTGGGGGATGAGCAGTTCTTC

d_call: NA
clone_size: NA
v_call: TRBV27
j_call: TRBJ2-2
cdr3_aa: CASRRQNTGELFF
cdr3_nt: TGTGCCAGCAGAAGGCAGAACACCGGGGAGCTGTTTTTT

d_call: NA
clone_size: NA
v_call: TRBV19
j_call: TRBJ1-2
cdr3_aa: CATKVAGAIFNYGYTF
cdr3_nt: TGTGCCACCAAGGTTGCAGGGGCGATCTTTAACTATGGCTACACCTTC